This T cell receptor (beta chain) originates from a study of regulatory T cells in long-lasting Graves disease. This clonotype was recorded at least ten times. The germline gives CDR1 DFQATT, CDR2 SNEGSKA (reference sequence). The V and J ends lost 4 bases and 5 bases respectively, with 11 bases between them. CDR3 length equals 12 residues. In building TCR beta libraries, iRepertoire HTBI primers were used together with Arm-PCR of CDR3 regions. Authors' data handling: Among the samples, 60 or so TRBV and some 15 TRBJ segments were identified. Each CDR3 protein gets one entry after TCRdb re-called the multiplex PCR reads with MiXCR. These V and J calls are TCRdb output, not the study's own analysis. The sample has about 460,000 distinct CDR3 sequences, roughly 22% seen once; the top ten hold about 12%. The time point: persistent/refractory GD, antithyroid drugs over 5 years with positive TRAb. Extracted PBMC RNA gave rise to the TCR library.

The rearrangement joins TRBV20-1 to TRBJ2-5; the D is unclear. Here the sequenced sample was peripheral blood mononuclear cells (PBMCs), taken when the disease was refractory, from a patient treated with antithyroid drugs. The receptor's source is a female donor with Graves disease. CDR3 protein: CSATQERETQYF. The CDR3 region has the DNA TGCAGTGCTACTCAAGAGAGGGAGACCCAGTACTTC.